A selection of T cell receptor beta chains follows, all from one sample in a study of T cells in Graves' hyperthyroidism and ophthalmopathy. TCRdb passed the multiplex PCR reads through MiXCR, listing each CDR3 protein once. The data show fewer than 850,000 distinct CDR3 sequences, roughly 17% seen once. Sequencing used blood. The source is a man in his fifties with Graves' hyperthyroidism. CDR3s include the opening cysteine and the closing phenylalanine or tryptophan. D genes are given only for firm matches. Clone size, where shown, is once, few, many, or a class for clones that have expanded.

>TRBJ1-1|many|TRBV2|.|14
TGTGCCAGCAGCCGAGGCGCGGGCGCGTCTGAAGCTTTCTTT
CASSRGAGASEAFF
>TRBJ1-5|.|TRBV7-8|.|15
TGTGCCAGCAGCTTATTTTCGCCAAGAGGTCAGCCCCAGCATTTT
CASSLFSPRGQPQHF
>TRBJ2-1|few|TRBV30|TRBD2|15
TGTGCCTGGGGGAGACTAGCGGGAGAAGATGGTGAGCAGTTCTTC
CAWGRLAGEDGEQFF
>TRBJ2-1|.|TRBV24-1|TRBD2|15
TGTGCCACCAGTGATTCTAGCGGGAGGGCCTATGAGCAGTTCTTC
CATSDSSGRAYEQFF
>TRBJ2-5|.|TRBV7-2|.|15
TGTGCCAGCAGCTCCATCTTCACAGGACAAGAGACCCAGTACTTC
CASSSIFTGQETQYF
>TRBJ2-7|few|TRBV7-2|TRBD1|11
TGTGCCAGCAGCACCGGACAGGCGCAGTACTTC
CASSTGQAQYF
>TRBJ1-1|few|TRBV28|.|14
TGTGCCAGCAGTCACCGGGACGGCAAGACTGAAGCTTTCTTT
CASSHRDGKTEAFF
>TRBJ2-2|few|TRBV2|TRBD2|16
TGTGCCAGCGGACCGGGACTAGCGGGATCTGGCGGGGAGCTGTTTTTT
CASGPGLAGSGGELFF
>TRBJ1-1|many|TRBV7-9|.|10
TGTGCCAGCACACAGACTGAAGCTTTCTTT
CASTQTEAFF
>TRBJ2-7|many|TRBV20-1|.|14
TGCAGTGCTAGAGATATCGTAGCGGACTACGAGCAGTACTTC
CSARDIVADYEQYF
>TRBJ1-2|.|TRBV30|.|12
TGTGCCTGGCAGACCGCTAGCTATGGCTACACCTTC
CAWQTASYGYTF
>TRBJ2-1|many|TRBV12-3/TRBV12-4|.|16
TGTGCCAGCAGTTTATTTACAGGAAGGTCCTACAATGAGCAGTTCTTC
CASSLFTGRSYNEQFF
>TRBJ1-4|.|TRBV7-9|.|14
TGTGCCAGCAGCCCGACGGGGCATAATGAAAAACTGTTTTTT
CASSPTGHNEKLFF
>TRBJ1-2|.|TRBV5-5|TRBD1|15
TGTGCCAGCAGCTGGGACAGGGGGGCTAACTATGGCTACACCTTC
CASSWDRGANYGYTF
>TRBJ2-1|.|TRBV7-8|TRBD2|18
TGTGCCAGCAGCTTAAGCTTGGTAGCGGGAGGCTTAGGGAGTGAGCAGTTCTTC
CASSLSLVAGGLGSEQFF
>TRBJ2-2|many|TRBV2|.|12
TGTGCCAGCATTAGGGGTTCCGGGGAGCTGTTTTTT
CASIRGSGELFF
>TRBJ1-1|many|TRBV10-2|TRBD1|12
TGCGCCAGCGGTACAGGGGAAACTGAAGCTTTCTTT
CASGTGETEAFF
>TRBJ2-5|.|TRBV28|TRBD2|15
TGTGCCAGCAACCGGGGGGACGGCGTAGGGGAGACCCAGTACTTC
CASNRGDGVGETQYF
>TRBJ1-1|.|TRBV7-8|.|14
TGTGCCAGCAGCTTAGGGACAAGCAGCACTGAAGCTTTCTTT
CASSLGTSSTEAFF
>TRBJ2-3|few|TRBV12-5|.|13
TGTGCTAGTGGTGGACCGGGCACAGATACGCAGTATTTT
CASGGPGTDTQYF
>TRBJ1-2|many|TRBV20-1|TRBD1|14
TGCAGTGCTAGAGGGACAGGGATTAACTATGGCTACACCTTC
CSARGTGINYGYTF
>TRBJ2-1|few|TRBV24-1|TRBD1|16
TGTGCCACCAGTGAGCCGGGACAGGGAGCCCGCAATGAGCAGTTCTTC
CATSEPGQGARNEQFF
>TRBJ2-1|many|TRBV7-2|TRBD2|16
TGTGCCAGCAGCTTACTAGCGGGAGGGACATGGAATGAGCAGTTCTTC
CASSLLAGGTWNEQFF
>TRBJ2-5|many|TRBV28|.|15
TGTGCCAGCAGTCTACAGACAGCCGCACAAGAGACCCAGTACTTC
CASSLQTAAQETQYF
>TRBJ2-5|many|TRBV12-3/TRBV12-4|.|14
TGTGCCAGCACCTACACTCGGGGGCCAGAGACCCAGTACTTC
CASTYTRGPETQYF
>TRBJ2-7|.|TRBV7-2|.|14
TGTGCCAGCAGCTTGTTTTCGTCCTCCTACGAGCAGTACTTC
CASSLFSSSYEQYF
>TRBJ2-7|many|TRBV28|.|15
TGTGCCAGCAGTCTAACCGGCGGGGGCAACGACGAGCAGTACTTC
CASSLTGGGNDEQYF
>TRBJ2-3|many|TRBV2|TRBD2|15
TGTGCCAGCAGAGTTACTAGCGGGAGATCAGATACGCAGTATTTT
CASRVTSGRSDTQYF
>TRBJ2-5|few|TRBV20-1|TRBD2|15
TGCAGTGCTAGAGACGTTTGGGCGGGAGGTGAGACCCAGTACTTC
CSARDVWAGGETQYF
>TRBJ2-3|.|TRBV11-1|TRBD1|14
TGTGCCAGCAGCTTAGAGTCAGGGGGAGATACGCAGTATTTT
CASSLESGGDTQYF
>TRBJ1-1|many|TRBV6-2/TRBV6-3|.|13
TGTGCCAGCAGTTACGGCCGCGGCACTGAAGCTTTCTTT
CASSYGRGTEAFF
>TRBJ1-2|few|TRBV28|.|13
TGTGCCAGCAGTCTTCCTAATTCCTATGGCTACACCTTC
CASSLPNSYGYTF
>TRBJ2-7|few|TRBV28|.|12
TGTGCCAGCAGTCTAGTAGCCTACGAGCAGTGCTTC
CASSLVAYEQCF
>TRBJ2-1|.|TRBV12-3/TRBV12-4|TRBD1|12
TGTGCCAGCAGTGCTGACAGGGGTGAGCAGTTCTTC
CASSADRGEQFF
>TRBJ2-7|once|TRBV4-1|TRBD2|17
TGCGCCAGCAGCCAAGTGTTCGGGACTAGCGTAACCTACGAGCAGTACTTC
CASSQVFGTSVTYEQYF
>TRBJ2-1|many|TRBV2|.|14
TGTGCCAGCAACAGAGCGGGACAGGTCGATGAGCAGTTCTTC
CASNRAGQVDEQFF
>TRBJ2-7|.|TRBV7-9|TRBD1|14
TGTGCCAGCAGCACGGGACAGGGGGTCCACGAGCAGTACTTC
CASSTGQGVHEQYF
>TRBJ2-7|.|TRBV7-6|.|15
TGTGCCAGCAGCTTAGAGACCGTGCTTTTGAACGAGCAGTACTTC
CASSLETVLLNEQYF
>TRBJ2-1|.|TRBV19|TRBD2|18
TGTGCCACTAATTTCCCGGGACTAGCGGGAGGGCTCTACAATGAGCAGTTCTTC
CATNFPGLAGGLYNEQFF
>TRBJ1-2|.|TRBV6-2/TRBV6-3|.|13
TGTGCCAGCAGCTCGGGACGGCACTATGGCTACACCTTC
CASSSGRHYGYTF
>TRBJ2-1|few|TRBV6-5|TRBD2|14
TGTGCCAGCAGTTACGGACTAGCCGCCAATGAGCAGTTCTTC
CASSYGLAANEQFF
>TRBJ1-5|few|TRBV28|.|14
TGTGCCAGCAGTTTAAGGTGGGGGGAACAGCCCCAGCATTTT
CASSLRWGEQPQHF
>TRBJ2-3|few|TRBV4-1|TRBD1|16
TGCGCCAGCAGCCGAACAACAGGGGGCCCCACAGATACGCAGTATTTT
CASSRTTGGPTDTQYF
>TRBJ1-1|few|TRBV20-1|.|13
TGCAGTGCTAGAGGGACTTGGAACACTGAAGCTTTCTTT
CSARGTWNTEAFF
>TRBJ2-7|many|TRBV14|.|15
TGTGCCAGCAGCCAAGCAGGAAAGGGGAGAACTGAGCAGTACTTC
CASSQAGKGRTEQYF